Sequencing of this T cell receptor beta chain was carried out in a study of cytomegalovirus exposure and HLA in healthy donors. Researchers ran the PCR with 60 Vbeta and 13 Jbeta primers. Clones were read by immunoSEQ multiplex PCR, and TCRdb kept only the in-frame ones, dropping some. In the table there are around 92,000 clones, over 75% of which are singletons. Of note for this clone: No antigen is known for it.

CDR1 and CDR2 from the germline V gene are KGHSH and LQKENI. The CDR3 covers 16 residues. V lost 2 bases, J lost 0 bases, and 11 bases lay in between. Study-level points and caveats: Most of the CMV-associated TCR beta chains (in a later analysis) appeared to be HLA-restricted. The CMV antigen specificity of a few CMV-associated chains was confirmed through in vitro analysis. Segments of the TCR beta V type were, in most cases, productive about 90% or about 30% of the time in an earlier analysis. Analyzed later, association rates of TCRs varied across HLA loci, with DRB1 most and HLA-C fewest.

The rearrangement joins TRBV18 to TRBJ1-3; D unclear. Specimen: PBMCs. This receptor was identified in a man between 18 and 29 years old in good health and CMV-seronegative. CDR3 sequence (DNA): TGTGCCAGCTCACCATACGCAGAATCCTCTGGAAACACCATATATTTT. The encoded protein is CASSPYAESSGNTIYF. The complete variable domain, with remaining parts taken from reference TRBV18 and TRBJ1-3, reads NAGVMQNPRHLVRRRGQEARLRCSPMKGHSHVYWYRQLPEEGLKFMVYLQKENIIDESGMPKERFSAEFPKEGPSILRIQQVVRGDSAAYFCASSPYAESSGNTIYFGEGSWLTVV.